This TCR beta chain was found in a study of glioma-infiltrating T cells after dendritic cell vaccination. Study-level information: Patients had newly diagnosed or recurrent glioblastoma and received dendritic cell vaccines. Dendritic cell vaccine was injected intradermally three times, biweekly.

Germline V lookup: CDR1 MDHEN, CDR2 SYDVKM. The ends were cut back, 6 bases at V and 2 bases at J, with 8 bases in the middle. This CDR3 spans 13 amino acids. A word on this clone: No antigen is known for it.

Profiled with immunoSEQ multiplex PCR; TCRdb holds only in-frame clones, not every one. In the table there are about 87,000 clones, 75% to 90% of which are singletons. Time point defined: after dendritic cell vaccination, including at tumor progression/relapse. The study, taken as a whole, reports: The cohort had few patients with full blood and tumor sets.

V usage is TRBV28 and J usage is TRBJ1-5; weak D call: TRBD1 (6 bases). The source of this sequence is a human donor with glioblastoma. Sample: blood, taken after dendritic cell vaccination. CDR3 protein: CASRAGGNQPQHF. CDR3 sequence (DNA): TGTGCCAGCAGGGCAGGGGGCAATCAGCCCCAGCATTTT.